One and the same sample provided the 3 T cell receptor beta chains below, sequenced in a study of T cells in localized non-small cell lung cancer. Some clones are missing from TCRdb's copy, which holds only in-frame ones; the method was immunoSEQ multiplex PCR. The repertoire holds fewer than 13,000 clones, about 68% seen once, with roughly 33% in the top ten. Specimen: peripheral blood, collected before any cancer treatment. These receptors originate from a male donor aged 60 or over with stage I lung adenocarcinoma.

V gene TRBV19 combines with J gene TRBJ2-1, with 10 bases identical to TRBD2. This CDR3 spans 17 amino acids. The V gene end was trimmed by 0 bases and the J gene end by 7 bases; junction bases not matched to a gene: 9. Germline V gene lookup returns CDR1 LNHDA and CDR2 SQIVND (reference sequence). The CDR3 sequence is CASSIDWLAGVRNEQFF. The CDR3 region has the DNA TGTGCCAGTAGTATAGACTGGCTAGCGGGGGTACGGAATGAGCAGTTCTTC.

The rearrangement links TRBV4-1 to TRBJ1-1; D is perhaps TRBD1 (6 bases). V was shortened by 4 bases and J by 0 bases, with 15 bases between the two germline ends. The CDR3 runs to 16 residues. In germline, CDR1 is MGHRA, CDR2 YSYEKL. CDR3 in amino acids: CASSPKLQGLNTEAFF. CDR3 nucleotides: TGCGCCAGCAGCCCAAAACTACAGGGTTTGAACACTGAAGCTTTCTTT.

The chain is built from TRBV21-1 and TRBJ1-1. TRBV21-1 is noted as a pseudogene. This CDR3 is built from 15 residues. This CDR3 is CASSQPEGGGTEAFF. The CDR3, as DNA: TGTGCCAGCAGCCAACCCGAGGGGGGGGGTACTGAAGCTTTCTTT.